There are a few counts of the clone carrying this TCR beta chain. The antigen remains undetermined. These data come from a study of neoadjuvant anti-PD-1 for oral cavity cancer. Whole-study context: Non-progressing patients received a fourth nivolumab dose near day 43, then surgery on days 50-56. Study-wide points: Each response group had just a few patients in TCR analyses.

Assay: immunoSEQ multiplex PCR; the TCRdb copy retains only in-frame clones and omits some. The sample lists more than 13,000 clones, 65% to 85% seen once, with 2% to 2.5% in the top ten. Germline V CDR1 and CDR2: MNHEY, SVGAGI. V lost 6 bases to trimming and J lost 4 bases; unmatched junction nucleotides: 6. The CDR3 is 14 residues long. The time point: after neoadjuvant nivolumab, at surgical resection. Patients had newly diagnosed, untreated stage II-IVA oral cavity squamous cell carcinoma. The patients had HPV-negative, locally advanced oral cavity squamous cell carcinoma. The chain combines TRBV6-5 with TRBJ1-5; 7 positions match TRBD1. The sample in question was PBMCs, obtained after nivolumab (anti-PD-1) treatment. The receptor's source is a person between 40 and 85 years old with oral cavity squamous cell carcinoma. CDR3 amino acids: CASRLTGSNQPQHF. The CDR3 DNA is TGTGCCAGCAGACTGACAGGGTCAAATCAGCCCCAGCATTTT.